This TCR beta chain was found in a study of cytomegalovirus exposure and HLA in healthy donors. Study at large: Per a later analysis, the approximately 600 first-cohort and more than 100 validation repertoires shared one platform.

The CDR3 length is 15 residues. Germline V gene lookup returns CDR1 LGHNT and CDR2 FRNRAP. After removal of 6 bases from V and 0 bases from J, the junction contained 5 bases not matched to a gene. Libraries were prepared by immunoSEQ multiplex PCR; TCRdb keeps only in-frame clonotypes and omits some of them. Among 140,000 to 150,000 clones listed, about 95% were seen once. This receptor was taken from a man younger than 30 in good health and CMV-seropositive. J is TRBJ1-1 and V is TRBV12-5; 9 bases agree with TRBD1. The sample consisted of PBMCs. The CDR3 region is CASGSDRGLNTEAFF. CDR3 nucleotide sequence: TGTGCTAGTGGCTCGGACAGGGGATTGAACACTGAAGCTTTCTTT.